A selection of T cell receptor beta chains follows, all from one sample in a study of post-analysis software for immune sequencing data. TCRdb processed the PCR reads anew with MiXCR; each CDR3 protein has one entry. The sample shows hundreds of thousands of distinct CDR3 sequences, 44% of them seen only once. Source material: blood. These receptor sequences come from a girl aged 5-17 years with multiple sclerosis. Both conserved end residues are part of each CDR3. The D gene is left open where the match is weak. The size field is filled for only some rows; it gives once, few, many or a size class.

NA	TRBV12-3/TRBV12-4	TRBJ2-1	TRBD2	TGTGCCAGCAGTCCCGGGGCGGGAGGCTACAATGAGCAGTTCTTC	CASSPGAGGYNEQFF
NA	TRBV6-2/TRBV6-3	TRBJ2-7	NA	TGTGCCAGCAGTTACTCGGCGGCAGGTCCATCCTACGAGCAGTACTTC	CASSYSAAGPSYEQYF
many	TRBV10-3	TRBJ2-7	NA	TGTGCCATCAGTGAATGGGACAACGACGGCAACGGGCAGTACTTC	CAISEWDNDGNGQYF
NA	TRBV7-2	TRBJ2-1	NA	TGTGCCAGCAGCTTAGCACCAGGGGGGAATGAGCAGTTCTTC	CASSLAPGGNEQFF
NA	TRBV10-3	TRBJ2-7	NA	TGTGCCATCAGTGGGGACAAGAACGGGTTTCGCTACGAGCAGTACTTC	CAISGDKNGFRYEQYF
few	TRBV4-1	TRBJ2-5	NA	TGCGCCAGCAGCCAAGTAGTGTGGGGTCAAGAGACCCAGTACTTC	CASSQVVWGQETQYF
few	TRBV27	TRBJ1-4	NA	TGTGCCAGCAGCCCAGTTGCAACTAATGAAAAACTGTTTTTT	CASSPVATNEKLFF
many	TRBV20-1	TRBJ2-5	NA	TGCAGTGCTAGTCCCAGCGGGCTAGAGACCCAGTACTTC	CSASPSGLETQYF
NA	TRBV7-9	TRBJ2-1	NA	TGTGCCAGCAGCTTTCCAGTGGGAGACTACAATGAGCAGTTCTTC	CASSFPVGDYNEQFF
few	TRBV28	TRBJ1-2	TRBD1	TGTGCCAGCAGAAATTCGGACAGGGGGTCTGGCTACACCTTC	CASRNSDRGSGYTF
NA	TRBV5-8	TRBJ2-2	TRBD2	TGTGCCAGCAGCTACACTAGCGGACTAAATACCGGGGAGCTGTTTTTT	CASSYTSGLNTGELFF
NA	TRBV5-8	TRBJ2-2	NA	TGTGCCAGCAGCTTGGGGGCGGCGGCAAACACCGGGGAGCTGTTTTTT	CASSLGAAANTGELFF
NA	TRBV15	TRBJ2-7	NA	TGTGCCACCAGCAGAGATCTGAGCTCCTACGAGCAGTACTTC	CATSRDLSSYEQYF
few	TRBV6-1	TRBJ1-5	NA	TGTGCCAGCGGACAGTACAATCAGCCCCAGCATTTT	CASGQYNQPQHF
few	TRBV27	TRBJ2-3	TRBD1	TGTGCCAGCAGTTTAGTGGGCAGGGGGTGGGCAGATACGCAGTATTTT	CASSLVGRGWADTQYF
NA	TRBV7-9	TRBJ2-3	NA	TGTGCCAGCAGCAAAGAGGACAGTTCAGATACGCAGTATTTT	CASSKEDSSDTQYF
few	TRBV29-1	TRBJ2-7	TRBD1	TGCAGCGGTGGTGGGGGACAGGGACACGAGCAGTACTTC	CSGGGGQGHEQYF
few	TRBV5-6	TRBJ1-6	NA	TGTGCCAGCAGCATAACAGGGATCCATAATTCACCCCTCCACTTT	CASSITGIHNSPLHF
few	TRBV4-1	TRBJ2-1	NA	TGCGCCAGCAGCCAAGAGTATACACAGGGCTCCTACAATGAGCAGTTCTTC	CASSQEYTQGSYNEQFF
few	TRBV11-3	TRBJ2-1	NA	TGTGCCAGCAAGCTTTCAAGTCAGGAGCAGTTCTTC	CASKLSSQEQFF
many	TRBV12-3/TRBV12-4	TRBJ2-7	TRBD1	TGTGCCAGCAGTTTAGACGGGACAGGGGCCTACGAGCAGTACTTC	CASSLDGTGAYEQYF
few	TRBV11-3	TRBJ1-2	NA	TGTGCCAGCAGCTCCGATGGGCAGAGCTATGGCTACACCTTC	CASSSDGQSYGYTF
few	TRBV20-1	TRBJ2-7	NA	TGCAGTGCTAGTACAGGATGGGCCTACGAGCAGTACTTC	CSASTGWAYEQYF
NA	TRBV20-1	TRBJ2-7	NA	TGCAGTGCTAGAGATTCGGGGACGGTCGGCGAGCAGTACTTC	CSARDSGTVGEQYF
NA	TRBV4-1	TRBJ2-7	NA	TGCGCCAGCAGCCAAGATGGCGAGCAGTACTTC	CASSQDGEQYF
NA	TRBV5-1	TRBJ2-5	TRBD1	TGCGCCAGCAGCTTTCAGACAGGGCGCCAAGAGACCCAGTACTTC	CASSFQTGRQETQYF
NA	TRBV12-3/TRBV12-4	TRBJ2-2	NA	TGTGCCAGCACCACTGGCTCCGGGGAGCTGTTTTTT	CASTTGSGELFF
few	TRBV6-5	TRBJ2-2	TRBD1	TGTGCCAGCAGTTACCCGGGACAGGGACTGAACACCGGGGAGCTGTTTTTT	CASSYPGQGLNTGELFF
few	TRBV5-1	TRBJ1-6	NA	TGCGCCAGCAGCACGAACAAGGGGGATTCACCCCTCCACTTT	CASSTNKGDSPLHF
few	TRBV29-1	TRBJ2-3	NA	TGCAGCGTTCTGGGTAGGGATACGCAGTATTTT	CSVLGRDTQYF
once	TRBV5-1	TRBJ1-4	NA	TGCGCCAGCAGCGTGCCAGGATCAACTAATGAAAAACTGTTTTTT	CASSVPGSTNEKLFF
few	TRBV7-6	TRBJ1-5	TRBD1	TGTGCCAGCAGCCCGACAGGGGCTAGCAATCAGCCCCAGCATTTT	CASSPTGASNQPQHF
many	TRBV5-1	TRBJ2-5	TRBD1	TGCGCCAGCAGTGAGGGGGCGAGAGAGACCCAGTACTTC	CASSEGARETQYF
NA	TRBV20-1	TRBJ2-5	NA	TGCAGTGCAGTACGGGGAGGTAATTCCCAGTACTTC	CSAVRGGNSQYF
NA	TRBV4-1	TRBJ1-2	NA	TGCGCCAGCAGCCAAGATCTGGAGGCAGTGTTCTGTGGCTACACCTTC	CASSQDLEAVFCGYTF
few	TRBV5-1	TRBJ2-7	TRBD2	TGCGCCAGCAGCTTGGAGGCTAGCGGCCCCTACGAGCAGTACTTC	CASSLEASGPYEQYF
NA	TRBV2	TRBJ1-1	NA	TGTGCCAGCAGTGCGGGGAAGAACACTGAAGCTTTCTTT	CASSAGKNTEAFF
NA	TRBV7-9	TRBJ2-3	NA	TGTGCCAGCAGCTCCACGGGGAGAACCTCCTCCACAGATACGCAGTATTTT	CASSSTGRTSSTDTQYF
NA	TRBV6-2/TRBV6-3	TRBJ2-5	NA	TGTGCCAGCAGGACAGTCCAAGAGACCCAGTACTTC	CASRTVQETQYF
NA	TRBV19	TRBJ2-7	TRBD1	TGTGCCAGTAGTACCGGACAGGGGGTAGGCTACGAGCAGTACTTC	CASSTGQGVGYEQYF
few	TRBV29-1	TRBJ2-1	NA	TGCAGCGTTGAAGGTAAAGGAGGTGAGCAGTTCTTC	CSVEGKGGEQFF
NA	TRBV12-3/TRBV12-4	TRBJ2-6	NA	TGTGCCAGCACTATTGGGGGAGTTCCTGGGGCCAACGTCCTGACTTTC	CASTIGGVPGANVLTF
NA	TRBV10-1	TRBJ2-7	TRBD2	TGCGCCAGCAGTGAGACCATGGGACTAGCTTACGAGCAGTACTTC	CASSETMGLAYEQYF
NA	TRBV7-2	TRBJ2-7	TRBD2	TGTGTCAGCAGCTTGGTGACTAGCGGGAGTTACGAGCAGTACTTC	CVSSLVTSGSYEQYF
NA	TRBV10-3	TRBJ2-1	TRBD2	TGTGCCATCAGTCTAGCGGGAGGTAGGAATGAGCAGTTCTTC	CAISLAGGRNEQFF
few	TRBV7-2	TRBJ1-2	NA	TGTGCCAGCAGGGGGGTGGCAGGGGACGCCTATGGCTACACCTTC	CASRGVAGDAYGYTF
NA	TRBV29-1	TRBJ1-1	NA	TGCAGCCCTGGGGGGGTCGGGGACGGGAACACTGAAGCTTTCTTT	CSPGGVGDGNTEAFF
NA	TRBV4-2	TRBJ1-2	NA	TGTGCCAGCAGCCCTTACCTTGTCCTCCGGGCGGGTCGAGGCTACACCTTC	CASSPYLVLRAGRGYTF
NA	TRBV20-1	TRBJ2-4	TRBD1	TGCAGTGCTGATTCAGCGGGGACAGGGCGAGAAAACATTCAGTACTTC	CSADSAGTGRENIQYF
few	TRBV5-1	TRBJ2-1	NA	TGCGCCAGCAGCTCAGGACAGGGAGGGGATGAGCAGTTCTTC	CASSSGQGGDEQFF
NA	TRBV7-2	TRBJ2-5	NA	TGTGCCAGCAGCTTAGCGGGGGGACAGCCCAAGGGCCAGCAGTACTTC	CASSLAGGQPKGQQYF
few	TRBV20-1	TRBJ2-5	NA	TGCAGTGCTAGAAGGGACATCCAAGAGACCCAGTACTTC	CSARRDIQETQYF
NA	TRBV21-1	TRBJ1-5	NA	TGTGCCAGCAGCAATGCCCTACCCGACAGGACACATAGCAATCAGCCCCAGCATTTT	CASSNALPDRTHSNQPQHF
NA	TRBV12-3/TRBV12-4	TRBJ1-2	NA	TGTGCCTCCCGGACAGCAATTTATGGCTACACCTTC	CASRTAIYGYTF
few	TRBV20-1	TRBJ2-1	NA	TGCAGTGCCCTTTGGCTCGGGACTTCCTCGGCGGGTGAGCAGTTCTTC	CSALWLGTSSAGEQFF
NA	TRBV6-5	TRBJ2-1	TRBD1	TGTGCCAGCAGTTTCTCCCCGGGACAGGGGGAAAATGAGCAGTTCTTC	CASSFSPGQGENEQFF
NA	TRBV5-6	TRBJ2-1	NA	TGTGCCAGCAGCTTGGCCGTCGCCTCACACAATGAGCAGTTCTTC	CASSLAVASHNEQFF
NA	TRBV4-1	TRBJ2-3	NA	TGCGCCAGCAGCCCCCGGGAGACCAGCACAGATACGCAGTATTTT	CASSPRETSTDTQYF
NA	TRBV27	TRBJ1-4	NA	TGTGCCACATCCGTAGGGGGATACGGAAAACTGTTTTTT	CATSVGGYGKLFF
NA	TRBV4-2	TRBJ1-2	TRBD1	TGTGCCAGCAGCGACGCCCAGGGGGCGGACTATGGCTACACCTTC	CASSDAQGADYGYTF